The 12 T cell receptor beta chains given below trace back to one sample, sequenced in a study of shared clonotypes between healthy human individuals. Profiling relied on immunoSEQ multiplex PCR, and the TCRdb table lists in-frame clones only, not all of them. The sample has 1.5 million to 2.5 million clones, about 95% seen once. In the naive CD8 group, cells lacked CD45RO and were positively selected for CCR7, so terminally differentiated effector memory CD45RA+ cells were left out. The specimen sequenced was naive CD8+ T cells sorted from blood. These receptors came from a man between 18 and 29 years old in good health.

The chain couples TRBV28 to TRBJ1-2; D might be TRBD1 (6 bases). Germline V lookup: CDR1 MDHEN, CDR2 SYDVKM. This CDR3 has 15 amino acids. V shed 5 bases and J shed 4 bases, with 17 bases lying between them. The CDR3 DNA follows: TGTGCCAGCAGTCGATTGGGGGGGCCGTTCTATGGCTACACCTTC. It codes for CASSRLGGPFYGYTF.

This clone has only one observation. CDR3 DNA sequence: TGTGCCAGCAGTTCCCTCGGGACAGCTGTCTACAATGAGCAGTTCTTC. Translating gives CASSSLGTAVYNEQFF. V is TRBV7-3 and J is TRBJ2-1; 7 nucleotides align to TRBD1. The CDR3 runs 16 residues. V lost 6 bases to trimming and J lost 3 bases; unmatched junction nucleotides: 11. Germline CDR1 reads SGHTA; CDR2 reads FQGTGA.

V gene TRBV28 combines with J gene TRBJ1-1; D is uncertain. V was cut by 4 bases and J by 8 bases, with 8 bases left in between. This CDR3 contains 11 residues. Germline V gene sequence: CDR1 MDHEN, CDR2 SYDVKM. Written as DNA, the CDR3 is TGTGCCAGCAGTTGGGGAATAGAAGCTTTCTTT. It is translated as CASSWGIEAFF. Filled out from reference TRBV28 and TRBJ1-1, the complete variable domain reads DVKVTQSSRYLVKRTGEKVFLECVQDMDHENMFWYRQDPGLGLRLIYFSYDVKMKEKGDIPEGYSVSREKKERFSLILESASTNQTSMYLCASSWGIEAFFGQGTRLTVV.

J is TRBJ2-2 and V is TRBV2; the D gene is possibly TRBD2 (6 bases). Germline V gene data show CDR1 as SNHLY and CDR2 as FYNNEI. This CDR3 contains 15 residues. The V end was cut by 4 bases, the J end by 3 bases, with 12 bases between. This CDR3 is CASSATPGDTGELFF. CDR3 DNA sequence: TGTGCCAGCAGTGCTACTCCGGGGGACACCGGGGAGCTGTTTTTT.

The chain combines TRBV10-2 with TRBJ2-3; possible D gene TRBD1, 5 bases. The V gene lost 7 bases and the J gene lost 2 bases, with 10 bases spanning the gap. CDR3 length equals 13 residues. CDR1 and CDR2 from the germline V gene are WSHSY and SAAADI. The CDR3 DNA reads TGCGCCAGCACGGGCGGACACACAGATACGCAGTATTTT. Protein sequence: CASTGGHTDTQYF.

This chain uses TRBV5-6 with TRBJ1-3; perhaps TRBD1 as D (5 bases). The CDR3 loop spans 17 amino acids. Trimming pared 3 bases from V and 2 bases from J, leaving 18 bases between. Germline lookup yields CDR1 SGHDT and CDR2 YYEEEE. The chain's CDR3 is CASSSPIDSIAGNTIYF. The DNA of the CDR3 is TGTGCCAGCAGCTCGCCGATCGACAGTATAGCTGGAAACACCATATATTTT.

CDR3 protein: CASSLVVGDRNTEAFF. The DNA of the CDR3 is TGTGCCAGCAGCTTAGTAGTGGGGGACCGGAACACTGAAGCTTTCTTT. V gene TRBV7-2 combines with J gene TRBJ1-1; TRBD1 might be the D (5 bases). Trimming took off 1 base at V and 1 base at J, with 13 bases between the two ends. The CDR3 covers 16 residues. Germline V gene sequence: CDR1 SGHTA, CDR2 FQGNSA.

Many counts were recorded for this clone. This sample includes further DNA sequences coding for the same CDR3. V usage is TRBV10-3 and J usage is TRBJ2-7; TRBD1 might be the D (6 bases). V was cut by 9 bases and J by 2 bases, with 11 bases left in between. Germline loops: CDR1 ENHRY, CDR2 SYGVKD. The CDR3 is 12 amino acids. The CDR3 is CAIRTETYEQYF. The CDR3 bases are TGTGCCATTCGGACAGAGACCTACGAGCAGTACTTC.

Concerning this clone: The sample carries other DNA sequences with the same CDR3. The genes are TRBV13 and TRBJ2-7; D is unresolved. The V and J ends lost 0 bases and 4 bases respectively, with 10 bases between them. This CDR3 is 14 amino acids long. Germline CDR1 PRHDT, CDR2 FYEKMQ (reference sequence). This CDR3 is CASSLGRVGYEQYF. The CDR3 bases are TGTGCCAGCAGCTTAGGTAGGGTAGGGTACGAGCAGTACTTC.

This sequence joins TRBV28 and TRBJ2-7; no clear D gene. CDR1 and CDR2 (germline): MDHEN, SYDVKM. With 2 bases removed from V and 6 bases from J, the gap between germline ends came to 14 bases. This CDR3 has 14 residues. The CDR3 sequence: CASSLIVGTPEQYF. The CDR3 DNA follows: TGTGCCAGCAGTTTAATTGTGGGAACCCCCGAGCAGTACTTC. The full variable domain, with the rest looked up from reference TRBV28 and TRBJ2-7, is DVKVTQSSRYLVKRTGEKVFLECVQDMDHENMFWYRQDPGLGLRLIYFSYDVKMKEKGDIPEGYSVSREKKERFSLILESASTNQTSMYLCASSLIVGTPEQYFGPGTRLTVT.

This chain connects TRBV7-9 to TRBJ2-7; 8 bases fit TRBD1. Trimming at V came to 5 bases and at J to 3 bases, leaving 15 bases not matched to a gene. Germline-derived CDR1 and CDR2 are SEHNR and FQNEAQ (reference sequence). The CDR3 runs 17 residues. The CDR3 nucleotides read TGTGCCAGCAGCCAAGGGGGTGGCAGGACAGGGATCTACGAGCAGTACTTC. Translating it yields CASSQGGGRTGIYEQYF.

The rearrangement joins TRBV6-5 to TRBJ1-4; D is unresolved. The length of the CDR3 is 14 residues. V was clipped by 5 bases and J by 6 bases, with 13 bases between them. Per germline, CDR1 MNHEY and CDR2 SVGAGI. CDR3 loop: CASSHNLGDEKLFF. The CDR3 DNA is TGTGCCAGCAGTCACAACCTTGGGGATGAAAAACTGTTTTTT.